Shown below are 17 T cell receptor beta chains from a single sample sequenced in a study of blood T cell repertoires in COVID-19. Sequencing was performed with immunoSEQ multiplex PCR; in TCRdb, only in-frame clones are kept and a portion is missing. The table shows 250,000 to 300,000 clones, with less than 90% occurring only once. Sequenced: peripheral blood. The receptors originated from a man between 60 and 75 years old who had recovered from COVID-19.

This clone was picked up a small number of times. V and J are TRBV6-5 and TRBJ1-2, with D unresolved. The V gene lost 4 bases and the J gene lost 6 bases, with 9 bases spanning the gap. The CDR3 is made up of 12 amino acids. Germline assignment: CDR1 MNHEY and CDR2 SVGAGI. This chain's CDR3 is CASSSKVDGYTF. CDR3 sequence (DNA): TGTGCCAGCAGTTCAAAAGTAGATGGCTACACCTTC.

The chain joins TRBV15 to TRBJ1-2; D possibly corresponds to TRBD1 (5 bases). The CDR3 loop spans 16 amino acids. In germline, CDR1 is LNHNV, CDR2 YYDKDF (reference sequence). V gave up 1 base and J gave up 1 base, with 13 bases separating them. In nucleotides, the CDR3 is TGTGCCACCAGCAGAGGTCGGATGACAGATAACTATGGCTACACCTTC. Its translation is CATSRGRMTDNYGYTF.

This sequence joins TRBV5-6 and TRBJ2-5; TRBD2 is a possible D gene (5 bases). Germline CDR1 and CDR2: SGHDT and YYEEEE. This CDR3 has 12 amino acids. V was shortened by 4 bases and J by 5 bases, with 9 bases between the two germline ends. Here the CDR3 reads CASSRSGETQYF. In nucleotides, the CDR3 is TGTGCCAGCAGCCGATCGGGGGAGACCCAGTACTTC.

The chain links TRBV7-2 to TRBJ2-3; 8 bases line up with TRBD1. V was pared by 3 bases and J by 2 bases, with 7 bases of the junction left unmatched. The CDR3 consists of 16 residues. The germline CDR1 and CDR2 sequences are SGHTA and FQGNSA. The CDR3 coding sequence is TGTGCCAGCAGCTTCTTCGGGACAGGTTCCACAGATACGCAGTATTTT. It specifies CASSFFGTGSTDTQYF. Complete variable domain (other parts from reference TRBV7-2 and TRBJ2-3): GAGVSQSPSNKVTEKGKDVELRCDPISGHTALYWYRQSLGQGLEFLIYFQGNSAPDKSGLPSDRFSAERTGGSVSTLTIQRTQQEDSAVYLCASSFFGTGSTDTQYFGPGTRLTVL.

The V call is TRBV6-1, the J call TRBJ2-7; tentatively, D is TRBD2 (6 bases). V was pared by 4 bases and J by 4 bases, with 20 bases between. The CDR3 sequence is 16 residues long. Per germline, CDR1 MNHNS and CDR2 SASEGT. The CDR3 DNA reads as TGTGCCAGCAGTGGGGTTGTCTTTGGAGGGTCTTACGAGCAGTACTTC. Translated: CASSGVVFGGSYEQYF.

The genes are TRBV9 and TRBJ2-2; D possibly corresponds to TRBD1 (5 bases). Germline V gene data show CDR1 as SGDLS and CDR2 as YYNGEE. This CDR3 is built from 14 residues. Trimming left V 1 base short and J 6 bases short, with 10 bases between. CDR3 sequence (DNA): TGTGCCAGCAGCGTACTTCTAGGGGCCGGGGAGCTGTTTTTT. Translated: CASSVLLGAGELFF.

The CDR3 reads CASSTRAGGTNEKLFF. CDR3 DNA sequence: TGTGCCAGCAGCACCAGGGCAGGGGGAACTAATGAAAAACTGTTTTTT. The chain carries TRBV7-9 and TRBJ1-4, with 7 bases lining up with TRBD1. The CDR3 runs to 16 residues. Germline V gene lookup returns CDR1 SEHNR and CDR2 FQNEAQ (reference sequence). The ends lost 5 bases at V and 1 base at J; junction bases unmatched: 7.

This chain joins TRBV6-1 and TRBJ2-7; D is undetermined. Germline CDR1 MNHNS, CDR2 SASEGT. The CDR3 runs 15 residues. With 2 bases removed from V and 3 bases from J, the gap between germline ends came to 14 bases. The CDR3 sequence: CASSERVPNLYEQYF. The DNA for the CDR3 is TGTGCCAGCAGTGAACGGGTCCCCAACCTCTACGAGCAGTACTTC.

The chain couples TRBV6-1 to TRBJ1-2, with TRBD1 matching 8 bases. The CDR3 totals 17 residues. The J segment lost 4 bases and the V segment lost 0 bases, leaving 10 bases of the junction unmatched. The germline V gene has CDR1 MNHNS and CDR2 SASEGT. CDR3 sequence: CASSEAQGAGRGYGYTF. CDR3 nucleotide sequence: TGTGCCAGCAGTGAAGCGCAGGGGGCCGGTCGTGGCTATGGCTACACCTTC.

This clone was found once. J is TRBJ2-6 and V is TRBV3-1 (or the pseudogene TRBV3-2), with 8 bases lining up with TRBD1. The CDR3 length is 17 residues. The germline V gene has CDR1 LGHDT and CDR2 YNNKEL (reference sequence). With 4 bases clipped from V and 2 bases from J, the junction kept 7 bases outside the gene matches. The CDR3 nucleotides read TGTGCCAGCAGCCTGGCCAGGGGGCTAGCTGGGGCCAACGTCCTGACTTTC. Protein product: CASSLARGLAGANVLTF.

The DNA for the CDR3 is TGTGCCAGCAGTTCCCGGACTAGCGGGGCCTACGAGCAGTACTTC. It encodes CASSSRTSGAYEQYF. J is TRBJ2-7 and V is TRBV6-5; the match to TRBD2 covers 12 bases. J was trimmed by 2 bases and V by 4 bases; bases with no gene match: 3. Per germline, CDR1 MNHEY and CDR2 SVGAGI. The CDR3 totals 15 residues.

This chain joins TRBV6-5 and TRBJ1-6; D is unresolved. Per germline, CDR1 MNHEY and CDR2 SVGAGI. Trimming removed 9 bases at V and 5 bases at J, with 17 bases between. The CDR3 length is 15 residues. The CDR3 spells CASTLTQNDNSPLHF. The DNA for the CDR3 is TGTGCCAGTACACTTACACAGAATGATAATTCACCCCTCCACTTT.

This clone was observed a single time. The chain couples TRBV29-1 to TRBJ1-1, with TRBD1 matching 8 bases. The CDR3 consists of 14 residues. V dropped 5 bases and J dropped 3; count of bases not matched to a gene: 8. CDR1 SQVTM and CDR2 ANQGSEA come from the germline V gene. CDR3 coding DNA: TGCAGCGTTTGGTCAGGGGGCGCGTACACTGAAGCTTTCTTT. It translates to CSVWSGGAYTEAFF.

V and J are TRBV18 and TRBJ2-7, with TRBD2 as a possible D gene (5 bases). Deletions cut 2 bases from V and 2 bases from J, with 10 bases between. This CDR3 has 14 amino acids. Germline V gene lookup returns CDR1 KGHSH and CDR2 LQKENI. The CDR3 loop is CASSPAGRPYEQYF. As DNA, the CDR3 is TGTGCCAGCTCACCAGCGGGCAGGCCCTACGAGCAGTACTTC.

This chain uses TRBV3-1 (or the pseudogene TRBV3-2) with TRBJ2-1, with a weak D call TRBD2 (6 bases). V lost 4 bases and J 0 bases, leaving 10 bases between the germline ends. CDR1 is LGHDT and CDR2 is YNNKEL in the germline V gene (reference sequence). CDR3 length equals 15 residues. The CDR3 loop is CASSPAGPSYNEQFF. In nucleotides, the CDR3 is TGTGCCAGCAGCCCAGCGGGTCCCTCCTACAATGAGCAGTTCTTC.

This clone has a single count. J is TRBJ1-2 and V is TRBV27; D remains unclear. CDR1 MNHEY and CDR2 SMNVEV come from the germline V gene (reference sequence). The CDR3 runs 13 residues. The V and J ends lost 6 bases and 2 bases respectively, with 10 bases between them. DNA for the CDR3: TGTGCCAGCAGCTCCGGTTCAAACTATGGCTACACCTTC. The encoded protein is CASSSGSNYGYTF.

This clone was detected a few times. The chain links TRBV5-1 to TRBJ2-7; TRBD1 aligns across 7 bases. The V segment lost 4 bases and the J segment 6 bases; nucleotides outside the gene matches: 13. CDR1 is SGHRS, CDR2 YFSETQ, per germline. This CDR3 contains 15 residues. The CDR3 DNA is TGCGCCAGCAGCCCAGAGGCGGCAGGGGGTCGCGAGCAGTACTTC. This encodes CASSPEAAGGREQYF.